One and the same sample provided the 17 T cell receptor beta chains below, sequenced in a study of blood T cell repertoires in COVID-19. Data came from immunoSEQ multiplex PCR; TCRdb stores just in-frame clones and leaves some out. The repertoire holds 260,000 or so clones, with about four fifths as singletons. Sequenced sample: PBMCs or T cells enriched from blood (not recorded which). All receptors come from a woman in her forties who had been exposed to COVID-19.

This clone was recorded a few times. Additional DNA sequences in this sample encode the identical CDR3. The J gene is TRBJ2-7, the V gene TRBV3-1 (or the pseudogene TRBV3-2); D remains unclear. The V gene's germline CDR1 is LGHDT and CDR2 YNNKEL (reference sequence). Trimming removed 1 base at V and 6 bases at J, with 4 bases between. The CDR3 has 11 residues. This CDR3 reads CASSQAREQYF. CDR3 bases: TGTGCCAGCAGCCAAGCCCGCGAGCAGTACTTC.

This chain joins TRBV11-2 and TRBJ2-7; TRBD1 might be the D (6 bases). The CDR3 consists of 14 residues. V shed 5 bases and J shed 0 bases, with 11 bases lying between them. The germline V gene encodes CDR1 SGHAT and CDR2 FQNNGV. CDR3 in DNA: TGTGCCAGCAGCGCTACAGGGCTCTCCTACGAGCAGTACTTC. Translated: CASSATGLSYEQYF.

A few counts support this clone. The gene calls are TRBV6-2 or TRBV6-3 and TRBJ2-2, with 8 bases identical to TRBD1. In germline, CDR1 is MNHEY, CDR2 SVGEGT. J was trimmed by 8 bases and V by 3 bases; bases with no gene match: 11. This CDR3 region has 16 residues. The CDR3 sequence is CASSYWTGKFRGELFF. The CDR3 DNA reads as TGTGCCAGCAGTTATTGGACAGGGAAGTTTAGGGGGGAGCTGTTTTTT.

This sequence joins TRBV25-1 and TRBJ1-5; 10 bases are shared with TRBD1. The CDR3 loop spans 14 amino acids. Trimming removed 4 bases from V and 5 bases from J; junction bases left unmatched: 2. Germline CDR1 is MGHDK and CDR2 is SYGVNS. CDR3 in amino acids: CASSGGTGDQPQHF. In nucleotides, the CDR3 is TGTGCCAGCAGTGGCGGGACAGGGGATCAGCCCCAGCATTTT.

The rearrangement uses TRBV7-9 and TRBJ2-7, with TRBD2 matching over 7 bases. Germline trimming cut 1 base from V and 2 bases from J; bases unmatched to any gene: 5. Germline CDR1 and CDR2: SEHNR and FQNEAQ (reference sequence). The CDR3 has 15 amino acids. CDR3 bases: TGTGCCAGCAGCTTAGGGAGCGGGGTCCCCTACGAGCAGTACTTC. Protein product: CASSLGSGVPYEQYF.

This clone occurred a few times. Here the CDR3 DNA reads TGTGCCAGCAGTCCCGACAGGCACCCGTATAATTCACCCCTCCACTTT. Its protein product is CASSPDRHPYNSPLHF. The V and J genes are TRBV27 and TRBJ1-6, with TRBD1 as a possible D gene (6 bases). CDR3 length: 16 residues. The V end was cut by 5 bases, the J end by 4 bases, with 15 bases between. Germline V lookup: CDR1 MNHEY, CDR2 SMNVEV (reference sequence).

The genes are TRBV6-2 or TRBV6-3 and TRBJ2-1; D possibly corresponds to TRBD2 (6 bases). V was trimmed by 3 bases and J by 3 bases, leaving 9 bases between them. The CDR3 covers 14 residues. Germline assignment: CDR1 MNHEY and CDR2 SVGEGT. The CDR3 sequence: CASSYGGFYNEQFF. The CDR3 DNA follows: TGTGCCAGCAGTTATGGGGGGTTCTACAATGAGCAGTTCTTC.

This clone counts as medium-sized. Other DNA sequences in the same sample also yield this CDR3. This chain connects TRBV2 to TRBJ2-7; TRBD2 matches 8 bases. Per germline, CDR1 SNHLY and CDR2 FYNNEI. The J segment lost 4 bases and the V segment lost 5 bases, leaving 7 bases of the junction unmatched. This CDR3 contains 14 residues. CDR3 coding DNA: TGTGCCAGCAGTTTCGGGGGGGGTTCGTACGAGCAGTACTTC. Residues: CASSFGGGSYEQYF.

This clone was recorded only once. CDR3 coding DNA: TGTGCCACTGGCGGAGGCCCCGGGGAGCTGTTTTTT. Amino acids: CATGGGPGELFF. The chain combines TRBV24-1 with TRBJ2-2; possible D gene TRBD2, 5 bases. CDR1 is KGHDR and CDR2 is SFDVKD in the germline V gene. The CDR3 is 12 residues long. V was shortened by 10 bases and J by 6 bases, with 11 bases between the two germline ends.

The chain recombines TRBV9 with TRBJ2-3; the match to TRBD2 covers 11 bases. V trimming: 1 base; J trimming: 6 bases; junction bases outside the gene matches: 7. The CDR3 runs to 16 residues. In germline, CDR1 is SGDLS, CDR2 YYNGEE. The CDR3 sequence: CASSVNSGGAGDTQYF. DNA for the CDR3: TGTGCCAGCAGCGTAAATAGCGGGGGGGCCGGGGATACGCAGTATTTT.

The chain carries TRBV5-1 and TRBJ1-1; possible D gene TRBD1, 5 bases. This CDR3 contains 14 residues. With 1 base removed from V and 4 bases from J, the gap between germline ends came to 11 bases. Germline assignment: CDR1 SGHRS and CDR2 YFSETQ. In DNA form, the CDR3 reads TGCGCCAGCAGCTTGTTGACAGTACGCACTGAAGCTTTCTTT. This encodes CASSLLTVRTEAFF.

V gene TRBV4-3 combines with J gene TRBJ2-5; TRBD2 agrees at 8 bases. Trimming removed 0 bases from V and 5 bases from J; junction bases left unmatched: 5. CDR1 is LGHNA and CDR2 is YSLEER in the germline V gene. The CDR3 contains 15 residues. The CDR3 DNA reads TGCGCCAGCAGCCAAGAGGGCAGCGGGGGCGAGACCCAGTACTTC. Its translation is CASSQEGSGGETQYF.

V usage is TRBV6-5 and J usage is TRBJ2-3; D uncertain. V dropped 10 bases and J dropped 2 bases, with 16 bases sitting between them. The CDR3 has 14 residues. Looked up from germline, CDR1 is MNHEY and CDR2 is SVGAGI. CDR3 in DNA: TGTGCCACCAGCAAGGCCAGGCACACAGATACGCAGTATTTT. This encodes CATSKARHTDTQYF.

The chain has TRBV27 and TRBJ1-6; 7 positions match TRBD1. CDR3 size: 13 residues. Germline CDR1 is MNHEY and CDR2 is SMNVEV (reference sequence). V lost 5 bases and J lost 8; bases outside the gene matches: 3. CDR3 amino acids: CASSRDSYSPLHF. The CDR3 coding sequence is TGTGCCAGCAGTAGGGACAGTTATTCACCCCTCCACTTT.

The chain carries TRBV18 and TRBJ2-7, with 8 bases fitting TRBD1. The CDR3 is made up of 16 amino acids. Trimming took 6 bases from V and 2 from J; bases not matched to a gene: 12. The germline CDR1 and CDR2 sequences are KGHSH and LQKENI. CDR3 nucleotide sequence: TGTGCCAGCTCTACCGTGGCCGGGACAGGCCCCTACGAGCAGTACTTC. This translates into CASSTVAGTGPYEQYF.

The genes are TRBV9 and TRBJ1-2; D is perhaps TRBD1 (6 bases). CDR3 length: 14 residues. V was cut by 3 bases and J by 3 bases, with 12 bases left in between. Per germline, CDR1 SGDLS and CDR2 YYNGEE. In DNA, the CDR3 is TGTGCCAGCAGCGCCGGACAGAGTTACTATGGCTACACCTTC. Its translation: CASSAGQSYYGYTF. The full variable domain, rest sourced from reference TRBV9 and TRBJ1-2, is DSGVTQTPKHLITATGQRVTLRCSPRSGDLSVYWYQQSLDQGLQFLIQYYNGEERAKGNILERFSAQQFPDLHSELNLSSLELGDSALYFCASSAGQSYYGYTFGSGTRLTVV.

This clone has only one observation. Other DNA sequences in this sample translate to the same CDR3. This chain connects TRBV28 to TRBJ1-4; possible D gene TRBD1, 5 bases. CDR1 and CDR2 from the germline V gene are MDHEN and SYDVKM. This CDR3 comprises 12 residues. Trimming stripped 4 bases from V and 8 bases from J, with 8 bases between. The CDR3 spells CASSSGKEKLFF. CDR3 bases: TGTGCCAGCAGTTCAGGGAAAGAAAAACTGTTTTTT. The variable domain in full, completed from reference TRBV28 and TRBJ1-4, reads DVKVTQSSRYLVKRTGEKVFLECVQDMDHENMFWYRQDPGLGLRLIYFSYDVKMKEKGDIPEGYSVSREKKERFSLILESASTNQTSMYLCASSSGKEKLFFGSGTQLSVL.